A single T cell receptor beta chain is shown here with its context. The antigen remains undetermined. A much larger clone lies one base from this, so it may be a read error. A sample-barcoded 5' primer and a J-beta primer mix were used in a second PCR of about 6 to 11 cycles. TCRdb recomputed calls from the 5' RACE reads with MiXCR, one row per CDR3 protein. The table lists 750,000 to 950,000 distinct CDR3 sequences, 25% to 35% of them singletons. These data come from a study of blood T cells in healthy people across ages. Extracted total RNA amounted to at least 6 micrograms for each sample. Study-level results: Any conclusive comparison of naive versus antigen-experienced cells was prevented by using unsorted PBMCs.

The CDR3 is 15 residues long. In germline, CDR1 is SGHAT, CDR2 FQNNGV. With 5 bases clipped from V and 3 bases from J, the junction kept 6 bases outside the gene matches. The data also belong to a second study, concerning T cells of mothers and their children.

This sequence originates from a woman between 35 and 50 years old in good health. Sequenced material: blood. The chain joins TRBV11-2 to TRBJ1-2; 10 positions agree with TRBD1. CDR3 residues: CASSPLTGGDYGYTF. Written as DNA, the CDR3 is TGTGCCAGCAGCCCCTTGACAGGGGGCGACTATGGCTACACCTTC.